One sample yielded the 3 T cell receptor beta chains listed below, sequenced in a study of cytomegalovirus exposure and HLA in healthy donors. Libraries were prepared by immunoSEQ multiplex PCR; TCRdb keeps only in-frame clonotypes and omits some of them. Of 90,000 to 130,000 clones listed, 88% are singletons. Sample: PBMCs. The source is a woman in her twenties or thirties in good health and CMV-seropositive.

V usage is TRBV6-1 and J usage is TRBJ2-7; 7 positions agree with TRBD1. The CDR3 spans 14 residues. Germline V lookup: CDR1 MNHNS, CDR2 SASEGT. V lost 4 bases, J lost 2 bases, and 5 bases stayed unmatched. In nucleotides, the CDR3 is TGTGCCAGCAGTGTGGGGACAGCACCCTACGAGCAGTACTTC. Translation gives CASSVGTAPYEQYF.

This chain uses TRBV5-1 with TRBJ2-5, with a possible D match to TRBD2 (6 bases). The V end lost 2 bases, the J end lost 1 base, and 15 bases lay between the germline ends. This CDR3 comprises 16 residues. The germline CDR1 and CDR2 sequences are SGHRS and YFSETQ. The CDR3 nucleotides are TGCGCCAGCAGCTTAGCATTAGCGGCTCTCCAAGAGACCCAGTACTTC. Translated, it gives CASSLALAALQETQYF.

The rearrangement joins TRBV7-2 to TRBJ2-7; D possibly corresponds to TRBD1 (6 bases). From germline, CDR1 is SGHTA and CDR2 FQGNSA. This CDR3 is built from 16 residues. Trimming took off 5 bases at V and 1 base at J, with 18 bases between the two ends. Here the CDR3 reads CASSPQGVGVSYEQYF. In DNA form, the CDR3 reads TGTGCCAGCAGCCCACAGGGCGTAGGTGTATCCTACGAGCAGTACTTC.